This T cell receptor (beta chain) is drawn from a study of T cell responses to AZD1222 COVID-19 vaccine. Study-level information: Analyses pooled second doses at about 4 or about 12 weeks. General study findings and limits: Every sample of the repertoires postdated the peak T cell response. At study baseline, merely five or six AZD1222 recipients were seropositive.

A remark on this clone: What it binds is unknown.

Trimming removed 1 base from V and 8 bases from J, with 11 bases in between. Germline V gene data show CDR1 as MNHEY and CDR2 as SMNVEV (reference sequence). The CDR3 extends over 13 amino acids. The repertoire was sequenced with immunoSEQ multiplex PCR; TCRdb's copy has only in-frame clones and lacks some. The sample lists 150,000 to 180,000 clones; roughly nine tenths were seen once. Sequencing was performed on peripheral blood, taken on day 0 of AZD1222 vaccination. The TCR originated in an adult in good health. This chain joins TRBV27 and TRBJ1-2; D uncertain. CDR3 protein: CASSLYSDGGYTF. The CDR3 DNA sequence: TGTGCCAGCAGTTTATACTCGGACGGGGGCTACACCTTC.